The sequence of this TCR beta chain was determined in a study of cytomegalovirus exposure and HLA in healthy donors. Study-level points and caveats: The tendency of first-cohort TCR clusters to co-occur in the 120 validation repertoires was the finding of a later analysis.

This clone appeared once. Its antigen is not known. Data came from immunoSEQ multiplex PCR; TCRdb stores just in-frame clones and leaves some out. The sample has tens of thousands of clones; 93% are singletons. CDR3 length: 18 amino acids. Trimming removed 0 bases from V and 5 bases from J; junction bases left unmatched: 12. CDR1 is MGHRA and CDR2 is YSYEKL in the germline V gene. The sequence came from a woman aged 25 to 39 in good health and CMV-seropositive. What was sequenced was PBMCs. This chain joins TRBV4-1 and TRBJ2-3; the match to TRBD1 covers 9 bases. The CDR3: CASSQDLGLGTGRDTQYF. CDR3 DNA: TGCGCCAGCAGCCAAGATTTAGGACTGGGGACAGGGAGAGATACGCAGTATTTT.